This T cell receptor (beta chain) was sequenced during a study of blood T cell repertoires in COVID-19. Study details: From the United States, Italy and Spain came samples of acute and convalescent COVID-19. From T cells, B-cell-depleted T cells, or PBMCs came the material, which was cDNA or gDNA.

Under the authors' procedure: From reference gene primer amplification, estimates of nucleated cell counts were derived. Profiled with immunoSEQ multiplex PCR; TCRdb holds only in-frame clones, not every one. V and J calls and clone size are those listed in that table; D and trimming were worked out from the DNA. The table has under 200,000 clones, over 80% seen once. CDR3 length equals 11 residues. Trimming stripped 8 bases from V and 2 bases from J, with 7 bases between. Germline assignment: CDR1 MDHEN and CDR2 SYDVKM. This chain joins TRBV28 and TRBJ2-7; a possible D gene is TRBD1 (6 bases). Input material: peripheral blood. The sequence was obtained from a woman aged 55-70 years with acute or convalescent COVID-19. The CDR3 loop is CASSGAYEQYF. CDR3 nucleotide sequence: TGTGCCAGCTCAGGGGCCTACGAGCAGTACTTC. The full variable domain, its missing parts supplied by reference TRBV28 and TRBJ2-7, is DVKVTQSSRYLVKRTGEKVFLECVQDMDHENMFWYRQDPGLGLRLIYFSYDVKMKEKGDIPEGYSVSREKKERFSLILESASTNQTSMYLCASSGAYEQYFGPGTRLTVT.